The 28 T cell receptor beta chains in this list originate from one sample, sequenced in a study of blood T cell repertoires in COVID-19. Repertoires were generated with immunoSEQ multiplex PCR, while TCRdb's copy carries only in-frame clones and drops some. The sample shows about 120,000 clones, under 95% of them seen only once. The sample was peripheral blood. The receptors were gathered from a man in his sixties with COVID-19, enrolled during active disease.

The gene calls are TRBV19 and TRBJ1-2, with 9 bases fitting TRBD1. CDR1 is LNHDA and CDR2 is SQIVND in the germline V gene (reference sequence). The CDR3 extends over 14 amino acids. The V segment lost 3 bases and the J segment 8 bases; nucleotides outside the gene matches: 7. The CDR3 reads CASSISQGAGGYTF. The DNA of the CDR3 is TGTGCCAGTAGTATCTCACAGGGGGCTGGCGGCTACACCTTC.

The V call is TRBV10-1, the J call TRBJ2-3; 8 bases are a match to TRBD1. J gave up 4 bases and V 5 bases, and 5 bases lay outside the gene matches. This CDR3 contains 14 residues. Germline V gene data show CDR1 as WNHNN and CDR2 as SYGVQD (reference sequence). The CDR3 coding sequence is TGCGCCAGCAGTCCCCGGACAGGGCCAGATACGCAGTATTTT. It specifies CASSPRTGPDTQYF.

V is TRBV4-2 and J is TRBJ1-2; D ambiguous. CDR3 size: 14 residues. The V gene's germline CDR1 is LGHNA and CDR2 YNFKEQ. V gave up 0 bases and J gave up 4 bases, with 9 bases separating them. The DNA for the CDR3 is TGTGCCAGCAGCCAAGATCGAAGTAGCTATGGCTACACCTTC. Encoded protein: CASSQDRSSYGYTF.

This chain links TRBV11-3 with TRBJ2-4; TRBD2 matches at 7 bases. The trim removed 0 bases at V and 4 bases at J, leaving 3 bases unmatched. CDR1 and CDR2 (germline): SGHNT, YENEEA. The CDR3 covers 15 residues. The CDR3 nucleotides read TGTGCCAGCAGCTTAGAAAAGGGAGGGAAAAACATTCAGTACTTC. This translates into CASSLEKGGKNIQYF.

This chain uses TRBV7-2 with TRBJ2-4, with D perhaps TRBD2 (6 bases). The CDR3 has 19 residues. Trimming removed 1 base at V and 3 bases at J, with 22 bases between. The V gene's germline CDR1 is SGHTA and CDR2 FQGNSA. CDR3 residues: CASSLEGTGDPGDKNIQYF. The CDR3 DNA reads TGTGCCAGCAGCTTAGAAGGGACGGGAGACCCCGGTGACAAAAACATTCAGTACTTC.

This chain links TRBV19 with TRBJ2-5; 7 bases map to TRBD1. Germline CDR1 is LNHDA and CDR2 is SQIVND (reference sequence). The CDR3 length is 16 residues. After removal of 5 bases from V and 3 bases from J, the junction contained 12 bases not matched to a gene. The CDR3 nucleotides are TGTGCCAGTAGTCCCAACCGGTCAGGGGGAAAAGAGACCCAGTACTTC. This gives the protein CASSPNRSGGKETQYF.

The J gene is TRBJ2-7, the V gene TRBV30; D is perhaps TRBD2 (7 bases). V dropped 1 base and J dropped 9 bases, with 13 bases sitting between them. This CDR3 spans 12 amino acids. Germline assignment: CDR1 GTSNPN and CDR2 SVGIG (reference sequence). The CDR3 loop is CAWSGAGEGQYF. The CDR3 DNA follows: TGTGCCTGGAGTGGGGCAGGGGAGGGGCAGTACTTC.

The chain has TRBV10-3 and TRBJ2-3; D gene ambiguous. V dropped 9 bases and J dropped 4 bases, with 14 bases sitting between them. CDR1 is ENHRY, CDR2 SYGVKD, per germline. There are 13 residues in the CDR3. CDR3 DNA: TGTGCCATTTCCCCATCGAGCGCAGATACGCAGTATTTT. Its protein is CAISPSSADTQYF.

The CDR3, as DNA: TGTGCCAGCAAGGAGGGTGGCGGGATCCACTACGAGCAGTACTTC. It specifies CASKEGGGIHYEQYF. This chain connects TRBV28 to TRBJ2-7; weak D call: TRBD2 (6 bases). The V end lost 7 bases, the J end lost 3 bases, and 19 bases lay between the germline ends. The CDR3 is made up of 15 amino acids. Germline CDR1 and CDR2: MDHEN and SYDVKM.

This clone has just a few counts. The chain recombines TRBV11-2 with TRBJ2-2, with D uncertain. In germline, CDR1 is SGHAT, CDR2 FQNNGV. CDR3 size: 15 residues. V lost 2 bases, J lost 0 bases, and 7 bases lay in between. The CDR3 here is CASSLLLANTGELFF. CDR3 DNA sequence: TGTGCCAGCAGCTTACTGCTAGCGAACACCGGGGAGCTGTTTTTT.

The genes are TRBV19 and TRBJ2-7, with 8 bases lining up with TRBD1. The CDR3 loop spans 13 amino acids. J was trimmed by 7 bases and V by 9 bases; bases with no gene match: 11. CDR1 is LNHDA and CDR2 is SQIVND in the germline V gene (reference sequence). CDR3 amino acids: CASKGQGIGEQYF. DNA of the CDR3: TGTGCCAGCAAAGGACAGGGAATTGGTGAGCAGTACTTC.

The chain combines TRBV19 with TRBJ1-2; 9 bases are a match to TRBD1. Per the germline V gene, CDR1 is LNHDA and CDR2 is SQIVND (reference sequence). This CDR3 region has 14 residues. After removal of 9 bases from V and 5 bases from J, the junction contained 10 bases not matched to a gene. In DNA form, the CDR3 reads TGTGCCAGCTCCGGGACAGGGTCTTGGTATGGCTACACCTTC. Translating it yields CASSGTGSWYGYTF.

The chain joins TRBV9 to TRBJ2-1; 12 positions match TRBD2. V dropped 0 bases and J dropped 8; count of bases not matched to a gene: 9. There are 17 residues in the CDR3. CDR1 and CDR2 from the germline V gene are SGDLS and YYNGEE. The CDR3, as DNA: TGTGCCAGCAGCGTAGGGCTAGCGGGAGGGCCAGGGGATGAGCAGTTCTTC. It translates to CASSVGLAGGPGDEQFF.

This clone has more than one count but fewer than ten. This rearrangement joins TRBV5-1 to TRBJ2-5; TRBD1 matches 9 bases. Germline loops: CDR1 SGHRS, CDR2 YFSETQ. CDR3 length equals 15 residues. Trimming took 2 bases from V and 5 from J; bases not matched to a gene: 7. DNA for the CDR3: TGCGCCAGCAGCTTACAGGGGGCGTTGGTGGAGACCCAGTACTTC. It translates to CASSLQGALVETQYF. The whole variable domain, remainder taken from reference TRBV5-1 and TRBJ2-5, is KAGVTQTPRYLIKTRGQQVTLSCSPISGHRSVSWYQQTPGQGLQFLFEYFSETQRNKGNFPGRFSGRQFSNSRSEMNVSTLELGDSALYLCASSLQGALVETQYFGPGTRLLVL.

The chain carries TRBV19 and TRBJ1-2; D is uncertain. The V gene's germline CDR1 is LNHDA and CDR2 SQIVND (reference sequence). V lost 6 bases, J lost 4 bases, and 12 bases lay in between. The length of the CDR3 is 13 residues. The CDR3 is CASSSLTVYGYTF. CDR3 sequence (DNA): TGTGCCAGTAGCTCTTTAACAGTCTATGGCTACACCTTC. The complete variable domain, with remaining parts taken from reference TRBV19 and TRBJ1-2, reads DGGITQSPKYLFRKEGQNVTLSCEQNLNHDAMYWYRQDPGQGLRLIYYSQIVNDFQKGDIAEGYSVSREKKESFPLTVTSAQKNPTAFYLCASSSLTVYGYTFGSGTRLTVV.

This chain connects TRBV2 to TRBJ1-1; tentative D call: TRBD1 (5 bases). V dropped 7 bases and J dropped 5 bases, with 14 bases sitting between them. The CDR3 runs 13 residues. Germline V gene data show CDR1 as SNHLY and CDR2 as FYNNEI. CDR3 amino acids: CASITWGGTEAFF. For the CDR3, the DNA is TGTGCCAGCATTACGTGGGGGGGAACTGAAGCTTTCTTT.

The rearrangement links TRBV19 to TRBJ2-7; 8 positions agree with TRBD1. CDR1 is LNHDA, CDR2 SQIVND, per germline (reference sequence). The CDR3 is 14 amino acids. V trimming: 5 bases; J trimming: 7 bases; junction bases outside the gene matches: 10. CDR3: CASSPGTGWGEQYF. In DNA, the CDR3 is TGTGCCAGTAGTCCAGGGACAGGTTGGGGGGAGCAGTACTTC.

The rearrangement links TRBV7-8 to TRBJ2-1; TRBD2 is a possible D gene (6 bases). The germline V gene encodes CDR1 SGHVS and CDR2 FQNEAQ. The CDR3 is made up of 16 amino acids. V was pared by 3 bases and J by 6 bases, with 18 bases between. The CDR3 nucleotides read TGTGCCAGCAGCTTGCCCTTTGCGGGACCTCCCAATGAGCAGTTCTTC. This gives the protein CASSLPFAGPPNEQFF. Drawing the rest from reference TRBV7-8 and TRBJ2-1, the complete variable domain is GAGVSQSPRYKVAKRGQDVALRCDPISGHVSLFWYQQALGQGPEFLTYFQNEAQLDKSGLPSDRFFAERPEGSVSTLKIQRTQQEDSAVYLCASSLPFAGPPNEQFFGPGTRLTVL.

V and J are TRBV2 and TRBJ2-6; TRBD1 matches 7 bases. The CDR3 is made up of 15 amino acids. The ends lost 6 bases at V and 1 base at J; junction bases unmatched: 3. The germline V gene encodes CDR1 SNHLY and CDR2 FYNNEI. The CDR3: CASSQQGSGANVLTF. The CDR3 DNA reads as TGTGCCAGCAGCCAACAGGGGTCTGGGGCCAACGTCCTGACTTTC. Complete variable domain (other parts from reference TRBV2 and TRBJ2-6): EPEVTQTPSHQVTQMGQEVILRCVPISNHLYFYWYRQILGQKVEFLVSFYNNEISEKSEIFDDQFSVERPDGSNFTLKIRSTKLEDSAMYFCASSQQGSGANVLTFGAGSRLTVL.

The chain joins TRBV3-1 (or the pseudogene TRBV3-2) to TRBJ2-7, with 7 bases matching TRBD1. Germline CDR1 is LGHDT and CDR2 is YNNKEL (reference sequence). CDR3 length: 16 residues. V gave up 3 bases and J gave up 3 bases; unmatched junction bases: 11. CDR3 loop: CASSHLNRQGLYEQYF. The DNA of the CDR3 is TGTGCCAGCAGCCACCTAAACCGACAGGGTCTCTACGAGCAGTACTTC.

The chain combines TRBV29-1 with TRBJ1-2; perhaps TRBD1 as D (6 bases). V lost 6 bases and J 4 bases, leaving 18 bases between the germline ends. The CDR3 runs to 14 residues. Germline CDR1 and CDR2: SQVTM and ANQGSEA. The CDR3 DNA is TGCAGCGTCCGACCGTCGGACAGTGTCTATGGCTACACCTTC. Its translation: CSVRPSDSVYGYTF.

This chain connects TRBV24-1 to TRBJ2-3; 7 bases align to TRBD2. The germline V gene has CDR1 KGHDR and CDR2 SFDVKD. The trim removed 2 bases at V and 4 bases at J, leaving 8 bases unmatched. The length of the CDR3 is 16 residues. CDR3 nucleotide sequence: TGTGCCACCAGTGATTCAGATGGGGGGGGATCAGATACGCAGTATTTT. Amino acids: CATSDSDGGGSDTQYF.

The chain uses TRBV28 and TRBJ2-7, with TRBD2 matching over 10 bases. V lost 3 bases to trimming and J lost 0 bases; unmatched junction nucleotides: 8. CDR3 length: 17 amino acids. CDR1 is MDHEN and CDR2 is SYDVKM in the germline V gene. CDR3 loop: CASSFSTGTSDSYEQYF. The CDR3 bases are TGTGCCAGCAGTTTTTCCACCGGGACTAGCGACTCCTACGAGCAGTACTTC.

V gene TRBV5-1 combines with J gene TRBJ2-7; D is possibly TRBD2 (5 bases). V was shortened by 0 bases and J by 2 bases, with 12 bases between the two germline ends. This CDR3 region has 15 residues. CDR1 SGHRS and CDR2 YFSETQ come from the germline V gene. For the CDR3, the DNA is TGCGCCAGCAGCTTGGACGAGGGTTTTACCTACGAGCAGTACTTC. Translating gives CASSLDEGFTYEQYF.

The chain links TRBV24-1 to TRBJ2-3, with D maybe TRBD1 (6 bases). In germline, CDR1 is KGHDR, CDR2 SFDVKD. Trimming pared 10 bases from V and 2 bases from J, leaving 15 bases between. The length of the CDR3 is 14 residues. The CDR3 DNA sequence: TGTGCCACGGAGGTGACAGGAATCACAGATACGCAGTATTTT. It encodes CATEVTGITDTQYF.

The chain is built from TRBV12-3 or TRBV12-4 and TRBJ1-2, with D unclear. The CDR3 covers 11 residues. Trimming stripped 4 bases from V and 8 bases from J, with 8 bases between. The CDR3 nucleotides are TGTGCCAGCAGTTCACGAGGAGGCTACACCTTC. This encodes CASSSRGGYTF.

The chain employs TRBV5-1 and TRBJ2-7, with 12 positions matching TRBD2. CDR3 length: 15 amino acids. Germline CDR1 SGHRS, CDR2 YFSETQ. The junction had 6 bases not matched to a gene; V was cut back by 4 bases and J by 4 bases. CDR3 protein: CASSPWTSGVYEQYF. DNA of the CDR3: TGCGCCAGCAGCCCCTGGACTAGCGGGGTTTACGAGCAGTACTTC.

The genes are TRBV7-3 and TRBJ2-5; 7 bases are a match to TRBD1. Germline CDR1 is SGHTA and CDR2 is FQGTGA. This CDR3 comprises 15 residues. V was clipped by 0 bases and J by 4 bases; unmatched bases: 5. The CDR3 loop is CASSLTGGLGETQYF. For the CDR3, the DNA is TGTGCCAGCAGCTTAACAGGGGGCCTGGGAGAGACCCAGTACTTC.